This T cell receptor (beta chain) was recorded in a study of breast tumors, draining lymph nodes, adjacent tissues (dated by TCRdb to 2016 to 2017). Turning to the overall study: The study compared TCR beta repertoires across tumor, adjacent nontumor tissue and axillary lymph nodes from breast cancer patients. In human breast cancer, the study set out to evaluate how tumor, surrounding tissue and draining lymph node repertoires relate to one another and whether T cells may move between these sites. Study-wide findings and limitations: Tumor and nontumor tissue repertoires were significantly more similar in luminal-like than in basal-like breast cancer. T-cell repertoire diversity in tumors was found to be lower than in lymph nodes but higher than in nontumor tissue, and preferential V and J gene usage was observed. The data were considered consistent with most tumor T cells being derived from the lymph node and subsequently expanding within tumor tissue. The conclusion that tumor T cells originate in lymph nodes was framed as consistent with a hypothesis rather than directly demonstrated.

The lymph node samples were taken from the axillary draining lymph nodes of breast cancer patients. TCRdb lists the instrument as Illumina HiSeq 2000. TCR beta chain libraries were generated by multiplex PCR amplification. The amplified TCR beta chain products were analyzed by high-throughput sequencing. In-frame beta chains were kept once TCRdb had trimmed the public reads at Q25 with fastp and called clones with MiXCR. Every entry covers one CDR3 protein and lists the most common genes and DNA from its rows. For this sample the table gives some 150,000 distinct CDR3 sequences, of which around a third were detected only once. The top ten constitute approximately 3.9% of the sample. This clonotype was picked up many times. There is no known antigen for this receptor. No base-level quality is on record; no much larger clone is a single base apart. The sequenced sample consisted of axillary lymph node tissue. This TCR came from a female donor with breast cancer. Some clones in this sample may be carry-over from other donors' samples.

The CDR3 loop reads CAGGQGPSYEQYF. The sequence in DNA is TGTGCCGGGGGACAGGGCCCGTCCTACGAGCAGTACTTC. The rearrangement combines TRBV30 with TRBJ2-7; 9 bases in the junction line up with TRBD1. Trimming accounts for 8 bases at V and 1 base at J, while the number of junction bases matched to no gene is 6. Sequences GTSNPN (CDR1) and SVGIG (CDR2) are obtained from the germline V gene (reference sequence). Including the terminal cysteine and phenylalanine, the CDR3 comprises 13 residues. Only the CDR3 part of the read is kept: 39 bases, read in frame from the first base.